These T cell receptor beta chains were read from a single sample in a study of post-analysis software for immune sequencing data. TCRdb ran MiXCR on the PCR reads and lists one entry per CDR3 protein. This sample has under 200,000 distinct CDR3 sequences, with around 30% found just once. The sequencing input was blood. Receptor source: a girl aged 2 to 17 with multiple sclerosis. The CDR3 runs from the conserved cysteine through the conserved F or W. Each record gives: V gene, J gene, clone size, D gene, CDR3 protein, CDR3 DNA. The D gene is left open where the match is weak. Size is omitted from some rows. Given values are once, few, many or a class for expanded clones.

>TRBV29-1|TRBJ1-2|-|-
CSAGVGNYGYTF
TGCAGCGCGGGAGTGGGGAACTATGGCTACACCTTC
>TRBV25-1|TRBJ1-2|-|-
CASSDLGTPRGGYTF
TGTGCCAGCAGTGACTTAGGGACGCCTCGGGGGGGCTACACCTTC
>TRBV2|TRBJ2-1|-|-
CASSETRDSFYNEQFF
TGTGCCAGCAGTGAAACCCGGGACTCCTTCTACAATGAGCAGTTCTTC
>TRBV20-1|TRBJ1-1|many|-
CSAGNRATGNTEAFF
TGCAGTGCTGGAAACAGGGCAACGGGGAACACTGAAGCTTTCTTT
>TRBV5-1|TRBJ1-1|-|-
CASSWTDSTEAFF
TGCGCCAGCAGCTGGACAGACAGCACTGAAGCTTTCTTT
>TRBV12-3/TRBV12-4|TRBJ1-4|few|-
CASRLERGGRGFEKLFF
TGTGCCAGCAGGCTCGAACGAGGGGGACGGGGGTTTGAAAAACTGTTTTTT
>TRBV7-2|TRBJ2-7|few|TRBD1
CASSLGPRDSLSYEQYF
TGTGCCAGCAGCTTAGGGCCCCGGGACAGTCTCTCCTACGAGCAGTACTTC
>TRBV28|TRBJ2-1|-|-
CASSLEVEQFF
TGTGCCAGCAGTTTGGAAGTGGAGCAGTTCTTC
>TRBV12-3/TRBV12-4|TRBJ2-3|-|-
CASRVGVGTDTQYF
TGTGCCAGCAGGGTAGGGGTTGGCACAGATACGCAGTATTTT
>TRBV28|TRBJ2-5|many|TRBD2
CASSSLAGGQETQYF
TGTGCCAGCAGTTCCCTAGCGGGAGGGCAAGAGACCCAGTACTTC
>TRBV12-3/TRBV12-4|TRBJ2-3|few|-
CASSRRAGTDTQYF
TGTGCCAGCAGTCGACGGGCGGGGACAGATACGCAGTATTTT
>TRBV7-9|TRBJ2-1|many|-
CASSAGAVLQLEQFF
TGTGCCAGCAGTGCTGGAGCCGTCCTGCAGCTTGAGCAGTTCTTC
>TRBV28|TRBJ2-3|few|TRBD2
CASSPSPRAGGKDTQYF
TGTGCCAGCAGTCCTTCGCCCAGAGCGGGAGGAAAAGATACGCAGTATTTT
>TRBV6-5|TRBJ2-1|-|TRBD2
CASSSPDWAGAREDEQFF
TGTGCCAGCAGTTCCCCCGACTGGGCGGGAGCACGGGAGGATGAGCAGTTCTTC
>TRBV20-1|TRBJ1-2|many|-
CSARGGRRDYGYTF
TGCAGTGCTAGAGGGGGCAGGCGGGACTATGGCTACACCTTC
>TRBV5-1|TRBJ2-1|many|TRBD2
CASSPRDKTSGGPSSYNEQFF
TGCGCCAGCAGTCCCCGGGACAAAACTAGCGGGGGCCCGAGCTCCTACAATGAGCAGTTCTTC
>TRBV20-1|TRBJ2-3|many|TRBD2
CSASRGGATDTQYF
TGCAGTGCTAGTCGCGGGGGGGCAACAGATACGCAGTATTTT
>TRBV13|TRBJ1-1|few|-
CASSFYPGGENTEAFF
TGTGCCAGCAGCTTCTACCCCGGCGGTGAGAACACTGAAGCTTTCTTT
>TRBV7-9|TRBJ2-7|few|-
CASSSQRDTPLYEQYF
TGTGCCAGCAGCTCCCAAAGGGACACCCCTTTGTACGAGCAGTACTTC
>TRBV14|TRBJ1-1|few|-
CASSQGKMNTEAFF
TGTGCCAGCAGCCAGGGGAAGATGAACACTGAAGCTTTCTTT
>TRBV5-1|TRBJ2-1|many|-
CASSLGLVGLEQFF
TGCGCCAGCAGCTTGGGACTAGTAGGACTTGAGCAGTTCTTC
>TRBV6-6|TRBJ2-3|many|-
CATHSPGVGTDTQYF
TGTGCCACCCATTCTCCCGGCGTCGGCACAGATACGCAGTATTTT
>TRBV11-2|TRBJ2-1|-|TRBD2
CASSFRGGSGTYNEQFF
TGTGCCAGCAGCTTTAGGGGTGGTAGCGGGACCTACAATGAGCAGTTCTTC
>TRBV11-3|TRBJ2-2|-|TRBD2
CASSLGRLALPNTGELFF
TGTGCCAGCAGCTTAGGCCGACTAGCCCTACCGAACACCGGGGAGCTGTTTTTT
>TRBV15|TRBJ2-7|few|-
CATSRRGSYEQYF
TGTGCCACCAGCAGACGGGGCTCCTACGAGCAGTACTTC
>TRBV28|TRBJ2-7|many|-
CASSFRAHEQYF
TGTGCCAGCAGTTTTCGAGCCCACGAGCAGTACTTC
>TRBV28|TRBJ1-1|few|-
CASTDTTEAFF
TGTGCCAGCACCGATACGACTGAAGCTTTCTTT
>TRBV12-3/TRBV12-4|TRBJ2-5|many|-
CTSSPERPRETQYF
TGTACCAGCAGCCCCGAGAGGCCAAGAGAGACCCAGTACTTC
>TRBV5-1|TRBJ2-2|-|-
CASSLWDPNTGELFF
TGCGCCAGCAGCTTGTGGGACCCGAACACCGGGGAGCTGTTTTTT
>TRBV5-1|TRBJ2-5|few|-
CASSLGGGIETQYF
TGCGCCAGCAGCTTGGGTGGAGGGATAGAGACCCAGTACTTC
>TRBV7-2|TRBJ1-2|many|-
CASSLGPLNYGYTF
TGTGCCAGCAGCTTAGGGCCTTTAAACTATGGCTACACCTTC
>TRBV14|TRBJ2-1|many|-
CASTRGAEQFF
TGTGCCAGCACGCGAGGGGCAGAGCAGTTCTTC
>TRBV5-1|TRBJ2-7|few|TRBD2
CASSPWTSGRTCEQYF
TGCGCCAGCAGCCCATGGACTAGCGGTAGGACCTGCGAGCAGTACTTC
>TRBV2|TRBJ1-2|many|-
CASTQQYNYGYTF
TGTGCCAGCACCCAACAATATAACTATGGCTACACCTTC
>TRBV12-3/TRBV12-4|TRBJ1-1|-|-
CASSLRDADAFF
TGTGCCAGCAGTCTCCGCGATGCGGACGCTTTCTTT
>TRBV3-1|TRBJ2-7|many|TRBD1
CASSQAGQGKYEQYF
TGTGCCAGCAGCCAAGCAGGACAGGGAAAATACGAGCAGTACTTC
>TRBV7-2|TRBJ1-4|few|-
CASSLEGSLGEKLFF
TGTGCCAGCAGCTTAGAAGGCAGCCTGGGCGAAAAACTGTTTTTT
>TRBV20-1|TRBJ1-1|-|-
CSAPSPTVNTEAFF
TGCAGTGCTCCTTCCCCGACGGTGAACACTGAAGCTTTCTTT
>TRBV29-1|TRBJ2-6|many|-
CSVGSGANVLTF
TGCAGCGTGGGCTCTGGGGCCAACGTCCTGACTTTC
>TRBV5-1|TRBJ1-1|-|-
CASSLGGGDNTEAFF
TGCGCCAGCAGCTTGGGCGGTGGGGACAACACTGAAGCTTTCTTT
>TRBV4-2|TRBJ2-4|-|-
CASSQDLDYKNIQYF
TGTGCCAGCAGCCAAGATTTAGACTACAAAAACATTCAGTACTTC